The T cell receptor (beta chain) described here comes from a study of regulatory T cells in long-lasting Graves disease (dated by TCRdb to the early 2020s). Turning to the overall study: In the newly diagnosed Graves' disease group, patients had been taking antithyroid drugs for less than 3 months. Peripheral blood TCR sequencing and RNA sequencing compared persistent Graves' disease patients with newly diagnosed Graves' disease patients. The study was conducted in China and was registered as a clinical trial. A total of some 35 samples underwent TCR sequencing: around 13 from persistent and approximately 20 from newly diagnosed Graves' disease patients. Findings and caveats that apply to the study as a whole: Persistent disease showed preferential use of TRBV28, TRBJ1-2 and TRBJ2-5, whereas newly diagnosed disease favored TRBV20-1 and TRBJ2-1. More public clonotypes were shared among persistent patients (fewer than 3,000) than among newly diagnosed patients (966). The study examined only peripheral blood because the primary lesion, thyroid tissue, could not be accessed. Persistent Graves' disease patients showed lower TCR Shannon entropy and fewer highly expanded clones than newly diagnosed patients, suggesting clonal expansion. The authors acknowledged the small sample size as a limitation that may reduce accuracy. Sequencing and analysis were limited to the TCR beta chain.

This sample's time point label indicates: newly diagnosed GD, antithyroid drugs for less than 3 months. For both TCR sequencing and RNA sequencing, RNA was extracted from PBMCs using TRIzol. Graves' disease was diagnosed according to American Thyroid Association guidelines. The patients came from an endocrinology department in Xi'an, China. From each patient, 7.5 to 10 milliliters of peripheral blood was collected into an EDTA anticoagulant tube. Ficoll Paque Plus density gradient separation was used to isolate PBMCs, and no further T cell sorting was performed. RNA quality was checked with an Agilent 2100 Bioanalyzer and agarose gel, and concentration with a NanoDrop 2000. The junction shows trimming of 8 bases on V and 3 bases on J, plus 16 bases between the germline ends. The CDR3, from cysteine to phenylalanine, totals 14 residues. The DNA shown is the 42-base CDR3, in frame from base 1. CDR1 SNHLY and CDR2 FYNNEI are derived from the germline V gene.

The receptor library was made with multiplex PCR. The data were produced on an Illumina HiSeq 4000. CDR3 regions were amplified by Arm-PCR with iRepertoire HTBI primers to construct TCR beta libraries. PCR products were gel purified before sequencing. Concerning the study's data processing: Across samples, 60 to 75 TRBV and 15 or so TRBJ segments were identified and used for gene usage analysis of CDR3 amino acid clonotypes. Filtered high-quality paired reads were merged into contigs using COPE and FqMerger. Contigs were aligned with BLAST to IMGT TRBV, TRBD and TRBJ reference genes, and CDR3 was defined per IMGT. Clonotypes above 0.1% frequency were classified as highly expanded clones. Shannon entropy served as the measure of repertoire diversity, while the Gini coefficient captured V-J evenness. A clonotype was considered public if more than one individual shared it. TCRdb handled the public reads itself, with Q25 trimming in fastp and clone calling in MiXCR, and kept productive beta chains. Entries are consolidated by CDR3 protein sequence, retaining the most common genes and DNA. V and J calls and clone size were set by TCRdb, not the authors. The sample yields some 320,000 distinct CDR3 sequences; 15% to 20% were counted once. Of the sample, roughly 40% falls within the top ten clones.

This clonotype has at least ten counts. Its antigen is not yet known. No base qualities exist here, and no much larger clone lies one base off it. The sample here was peripheral blood mononuclear cells (PBMCs), taken at new diagnosis, from a patient treated with antithyroid drugs. The clonotype was recovered from a female donor with Graves disease. The chain employs TRBV2 and TRBJ1-1, and the D gene may be TRBD1, 5 bases matching. The encoded CDR3 is CASVSGLGDTEAFF. The DNA is TGTGCCAGCGTATCGGGATTAGGGGACACTGAAGCTTTCTTT. The entire variable domain, with the stretches around the CDR3 drawn from the reference TRBV2 and TRBJ1-1 proteins, is EPEVTQTPSHQVTQMGQEVILRCVPISNHLYFYWYRQILGQKVEFLVSFYNNEISEKSEIFDDQFSVERPDGSNFTLKIRSTKLEDSAMYFCASVSGLGDTEAFFGQGTRLTVV.